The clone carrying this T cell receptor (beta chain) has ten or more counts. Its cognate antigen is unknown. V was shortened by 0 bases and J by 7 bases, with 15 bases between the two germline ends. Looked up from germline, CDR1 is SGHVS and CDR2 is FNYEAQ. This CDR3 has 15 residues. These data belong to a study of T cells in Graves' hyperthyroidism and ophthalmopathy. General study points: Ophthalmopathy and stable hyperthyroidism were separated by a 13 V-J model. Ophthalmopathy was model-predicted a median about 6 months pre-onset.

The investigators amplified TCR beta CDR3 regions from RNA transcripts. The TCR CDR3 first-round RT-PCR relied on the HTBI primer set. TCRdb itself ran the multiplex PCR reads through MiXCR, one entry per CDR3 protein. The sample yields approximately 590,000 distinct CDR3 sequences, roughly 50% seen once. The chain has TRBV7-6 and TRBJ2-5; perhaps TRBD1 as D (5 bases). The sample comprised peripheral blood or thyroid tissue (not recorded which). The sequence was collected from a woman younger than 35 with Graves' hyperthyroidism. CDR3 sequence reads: CASSLASGSSRTQYF. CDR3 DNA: TGTGCCAGCAGCTTAGCTTCAGGGTCATCTCGGACCCAGTACTTC.